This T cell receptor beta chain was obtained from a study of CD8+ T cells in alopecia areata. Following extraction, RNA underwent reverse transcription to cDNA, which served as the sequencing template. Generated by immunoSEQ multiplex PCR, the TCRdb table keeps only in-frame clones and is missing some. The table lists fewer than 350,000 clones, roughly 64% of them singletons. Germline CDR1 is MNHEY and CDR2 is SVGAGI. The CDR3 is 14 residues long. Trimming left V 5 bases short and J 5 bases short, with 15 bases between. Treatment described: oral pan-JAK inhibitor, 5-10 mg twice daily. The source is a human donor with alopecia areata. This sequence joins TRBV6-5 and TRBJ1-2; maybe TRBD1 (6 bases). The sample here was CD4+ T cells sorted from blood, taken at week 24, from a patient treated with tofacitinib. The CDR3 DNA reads TGTGCCAGCAGTGAGGGGGTTCCCCCTTATGGCTACACCTTC. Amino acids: CASSEGVPPYGYTF.